The 7 T cell receptor beta chains below come from one sample, sequenced in a study of shared clonotypes between healthy human individuals. This table comes from immunoSEQ multiplex PCR, and its TCRdb copy is limited to in-frame clones, with some not included. The table has 2 million to 2.5 million clones, 85% to 95% seen once. CD45RO-negative, CCR7-selected cells formed the naive CD8 fraction, which excluded terminally differentiated effector memory CD45RA+ cells. The sample consisted of naive CD8+ T cells sorted from blood. Receptor source: a man between 18 and 35 years old in good health.

The V call is TRBV13, the J call TRBJ2-1, with TRBD2 matching 9 bases. The trim removed 4 bases at V and 4 bases at J, leaving 8 bases unmatched. Germline values: CDR1 PRHDT, CDR2 FYEKMQ (reference sequence). The CDR3 sequence is 16 residues long. The CDR3 loop reads CASSSLWREGYNEQFF. CDR3 coding DNA: TGTGCCAGCAGCTCACTTTGGCGGGAGGGGTACAATGAGCAGTTCTTC.

The chain recombines TRBV6-6 with TRBJ1-4; D remains ambiguous. V was trimmed by 0 bases and J by 4 bases, leaving 9 bases between them. This CDR3 region has 15 residues. The germline gives CDR1 MNHNY, CDR2 SVGAGI (reference sequence). The CDR3 reads CASSYSPGLNEKLFF. CDR3 sequence (DNA): TGTGCCAGCAGTTACTCGCCCGGACTTAATGAAAAACTGTTTTTT.

The chain uses TRBV7-8 and TRBJ2-2, with TRBD2 matching over 9 bases. Germline V gene data show CDR1 as SGHVS and CDR2 as FQNEAQ. The CDR3 extends over 17 amino acids. The trim removed 5 bases at V and 0 bases at J, leaving 7 bases unmatched. In nucleotides, the CDR3 is TGTGCCAGCAGCCAATCCCTAGCGGGATCGAACACCGGGGAGCTGTTTTTT. It yields the protein CASSQSLAGSNTGELFF.

The V call is TRBV28, the J call TRBJ2-1, with D unresolved. Trimming stripped 2 bases from V and 5 bases from J, with 10 bases between. CDR1 is MDHEN and CDR2 is SYDVKM in the germline V gene. The CDR3 runs to 14 residues. Here the CDR3 reads CASSLQPVDNEQFF. The CDR3 bases are TGTGCCAGCAGTTTACAACCAGTGGACAATGAGCAGTTCTTC.

The chain joins TRBV4-1 to TRBJ2-7; 8 nucleotides line up with TRBD2. Trimming removed 6 bases from V and 0 bases from J; junction bases left unmatched: 1. This CDR3 region has 13 residues. Germline loops: CDR1 MGHRA, CDR2 YSYEKL. This chain's CDR3 is CASSSGDSYEQYF. The CDR3 DNA follows: TGCGCCAGCAGTAGCGGGGACTCCTACGAGCAGTACTTC.

This chain connects TRBV19 to TRBJ2-7; D is ambiguous. This CDR3 comprises 14 residues. Trimming left V 4 bases short and J 3 bases short, with 13 bases between. The germline V gene has CDR1 LNHDA and CDR2 SQIVND (reference sequence). The CDR3 coding sequence is TGTGCCAGTAGTACCAACTACCATTTCTACGAGCAGTACTTC. Its translation: CASSTNYHFYEQYF.

This clone was seen once. In DNA, the CDR3 is TGTGCTAGTGGTTTGACGGCTAGCGGAGCCAAAAACATTCAGTACTTC. As protein: CASGLTASGAKNIQYF. The chain has TRBV12-5 and TRBJ2-4; 7 positions agree with TRBD2. J gave up 0 bases and V 2 bases, and 4 bases lay outside the gene matches. The CDR3 covers 16 residues. In germline, CDR1 is LGHNT, CDR2 FRNRAP.